The 28 T cell receptor beta chains below were found in one sample sequenced in a study of spatial heterogeneity in lung cancer. Study conclusions and caveats: Mutation tallies in tumors tracked expanded intratumoral alpha and beta TCR counts.

Their recognized antigens are unknown. Time point of the sample: sample taken at primary tumor resection. TCRdb reanalysed the 5' RACE reads using MiXCR and keeps one entry per CDR3 protein. The repertoire consists of more than 2,000 distinct CDR3 sequences, with roughly 9.8% occurring once and the leading ten covering 9% to 15%. This specimen consisted of lung tumor tissue, obtained at surgery. These receptors all come from a female donor with early-stage non-small cell lung cancer.

This clonotype is medium-sized. This chain joins TRBV6-2 or TRBV6-3 and TRBJ2-1; TRBD2 agrees at 7 bases. CDR1 and CDR2 (germline): MNHEY, SVGEGT. The CDR3 has 16 amino acids. V shed 6 bases, J shed 7 bases, and the junction held 15 bases outside the gene matches. The CDR3 sequence is CASRKKYTAGVNEQFF. CDR3 DNA sequence: TGTGCCAGCAGAAAGAAATATACGGCGGGGGTGAATGAGCAGTTCTTC.

By sample share, this clonotype is medium-sized (0.01 to 0.1%). This chain links TRBV9 with TRBJ2-1; 12 nucleotides agree with TRBD2. This CDR3 has 15 amino acids. Germline-derived CDR1 and CDR2 are SGDLS and YYNGEE. The ends lost 0 bases at V and 9 bases at J; junction bases unmatched: 4. CDR3 sequence (DNA): TGTGCCAGCAGCGTAGAGCCTAGCGGGGGGGCTGAGCAGTTCTTC. This encodes CASSVEPSGGAEQFF.

This clonotype rates as medium-sized. The rearrangement uses TRBV27 and TRBJ1-2, with 7 bases identical to TRBD1. CDR1 is MNHEY, CDR2 SMNVEV, per germline (reference sequence). V lost 5 bases, J lost 6 bases, and 9 bases stayed unmatched. The CDR3 length is 14 residues. The CDR3 reads CASSQRGDRDGYTF. CDR3 DNA: TGTGCCAGCAGTCAAAGGGGGGACAGAGATGGCTACACCTTC.

This clonotype is medium-sized (0.01 to 0.1%) by share. Sequence at one end of the junction differs from germline and may be a read error. The genes are TRBV12-3 or TRBV12-4 and TRBJ1-1, with D unclear. This CDR3 has 13 residues. As DNA, the CDR3 is TGTGCCGGCAGTCCCGGAAGGAACACTGAAGCTTTCTTT. This sequence encodes CAGSPGRNTEAFF.

By share, this clonotype ranks as medium-sized. V is TRBV7-6 and J is TRBJ2-7; D perhaps matches TRBD1 (6 bases). The germline gives CDR1 SGHVS, CDR2 FNYEAQ. This CDR3 is built from 15 residues. Trimming left V 1 base short and J 0 bases short, with 10 bases between. The DNA for the CDR3 is TGTGCCAGCAGCTTAGGGGCAGGGGACTCCTACGAGCAGTACTTC. Translated: CASSLGAGDSYEQYF. Using reference TRBV7-6 and TRBJ2-7 for the parts outside the CDR3, the full variable domain is GAGVSQSPRYKVTKRGQDVALRCDPISGHVSLYWYRQALGQGPEFLTYFNYEAQQDKSGLPNDRFSAERPEGSISTLTIQRTEQRDSAMYRCASSLGAGDSYEQYFGPGTRLTVT.

As concerns this clonotype: The junction departs from germline at one end; a sequencing error may be responsible. The CDR3 reads CASSPQGVEQSF. In DNA form, the CDR3 reads TGTGCCAGCAGCCCACAGGGGGTCGAGCAGTCCTTC. This chain links TRBV9 with TRBJ2-1, with 8 bases matching TRBD1. The CDR3 length is 12 residues. Germline-derived CDR1 and CDR2 are SGDLS and YYNGEE.

This clonotype was recorded a few times. CDR3 nucleotide sequence: TGTGCCAGCAGCTTAGACAGGGTCCGGTCTTTAGCCGGGGAGCTGTTTTTT. It codes for CASSLDRVRSLAGELFF. The chain combines TRBV7-2 with TRBJ2-2; tentatively, D is TRBD1 (6 bases). This CDR3 is 17 amino acids long. Trimming shortened V by 1 base and J by 6 bases, and 18 bases separated the two germline ends. CDR1 is SGHTA and CDR2 is FQGNSA in the germline V gene.

The rearrangement uses TRBV7-2 and TRBJ1-6; TRBD1 is a possible D gene (5 bases). V lost 5 bases, J lost 9 bases, and 14 bases lay in between. The CDR3 length is 14 residues. From germline, CDR1 is SGHTA and CDR2 FQGNSA. The CDR3 is CASSAGRHISPLHF. The CDR3 DNA reads TGTGCCAGCAGCGCGGGACGCCACATTTCACCCCTCCACTTT.

This clonotype is termed medium-sized. This sequence joins TRBV9 and TRBJ1-1; weak D call: TRBD1 (5 bases). V lost 0 bases and J lost 6, with 21 bases in between. The CDR3 has 17 residues. From germline, CDR1 is SGDLS and CDR2 YYNGEE. The CDR3 sequence: CASSVEGAGSATSEAFF. The DNA of the CDR3 is TGTGCCAGCAGCGTAGAGGGAGCAGGGTCGGCCACCTCTGAAGCTTTCTTT. Together with reference TRBV9 and TRBJ1-1, the CDR3 gives the full variable domain: DSGVTQTPKHLITATGQRVTLRCSPRSGDLSVYWYQQSLDQGLQFLIQYYNGEERAKGNILERFSAQQFPDLHSELNLSSLELGDSALYFCASSVEGAGSATSEAFFGQGTRLTVV.

This clonotype is large. The J gene is TRBJ1-4, the V gene TRBV27, with D unresolved. This CDR3 region has 15 residues. From germline, CDR1 is MNHEY and CDR2 SMNVEV (reference sequence). Trimming took off 4 bases at V and 0 bases at J, with 9 bases between the two ends. Here the CDR3 reads CASSSHRTTNEKLFF. For the CDR3, the DNA is TGTGCCAGCAGTTCCCACAGAACAACTAATGAAAAACTGTTTTTT.

Relative to its sample, this clonotype is medium-sized. This sequence joins TRBV18 and TRBJ1-1; maybe TRBD1 (5 bases). Per the germline V gene, CDR1 is KGHSH and CDR2 is LQKENI. This CDR3 region has 17 residues. Trimming removed 0 bases at V and 3 bases at J, with 17 bases between. CDR3: CASSPPVRERGDTEAFF. CDR3 bases: TGTGCCAGCTCACCACCGGTCCGGGAGAGGGGCGACACTGAAGCTTTCTTT.

This clonotype is labeled as medium-sized. This chain uses TRBV5-6 with TRBJ1-1, with unresolved D. Germline CDR1 reads SGHDT; CDR2 reads YYEEEE. CDR3 size: 14 residues. Trimming took 2 bases from V and 1 from J, leaving 9 bases between them. This chain's CDR3 is CASSFNLRNTEAFF. CDR3 DNA sequence: TGTGCCAGCAGCTTTAATCTGAGGAACACTGAAGCTTTCTTT.

By share of the sample, this clonotype is medium-sized. This chain uses TRBV29-1 with TRBJ2-1, with 7 bases matching TRBD2. Germline trimming cut 6 bases from V and 0 bases from J; bases unmatched to any gene: 2. The CDR3 totals 13 residues. Germline V gene sequence: CDR1 SQVTM, CDR2 ANQGSEA. CDR3 sequence: CSVGRVSYNEQFF. CDR3 DNA sequence: TGCAGCGTGGGGAGGGTCTCCTACAATGAGCAGTTCTTC.

Many counts were recorded for this clonotype. The V call is TRBV7-9, the J call TRBJ2-3; 7 bases agree with TRBD1. Germline CDR1 SEHNR, CDR2 FQNEAQ (reference sequence). The V segment lost 3 bases and the J segment 4 bases; nucleotides outside the gene matches: 1. The CDR3 runs 13 residues. The CDR3 DNA is TGTGCCAGCAGCTTTCAGGGGGCAGATACGCAGTATTTT. It translates to CASSFQGADTQYF.

This clonotype is medium-sized. The chain is built from TRBV7-2 and TRBJ1-5, with unresolved D. V dropped 2 bases and J dropped 3 bases, with 11 bases sitting between them. The CDR3 totals 15 residues. The V gene's germline CDR1 is SGHTA and CDR2 FQGNSA. CDR3 in amino acids: CASSLQAFLNQPQHF. CDR3 DNA sequence: TGTGCCAGCAGCTTACAGGCGTTCCTCAATCAGCCCCAGCATTTT. Filled out from reference TRBV7-2 and TRBJ1-5, the complete variable domain reads GAGVSQSPSNKVTEKGKDVELRCDPISGHTALYWYRQSLGQGLEFLIYFQGNSAPDKSGLPSDRFSAERTGGSVSTLTIQRTQQEDSAVYLCASSLQAFLNQPQHFGDGTRLSIL.

This clonotype is categorized as medium-sized (0.01 to 0.1%). The chain links TRBV27 to TRBJ1-6, with D uncertain. Germline CDR1 reads MNHEY; CDR2 reads SMNVEV (reference sequence). Trimming took off 2 bases at V and 5 bases at J, with 10 bases between the two ends. The CDR3 runs to 15 residues. In DNA form, the CDR3 reads TGTGCCAGCAGTTTACAACTTCAGAATAATTCACCCCTCCACTTT. It yields the protein CASSLQLQNNSPLHF.

This clonotype has only a few counts. The chain couples TRBV9 to TRBJ2-4; unclear D gene. Trimming cost V 0 bases and J 5 bases, with 12 bases left between them. Germline lookup yields CDR1 SGDLS and CDR2 YYNGEE. CDR3 size: 15 residues. The CDR3 DNA sequence: TGTGCCAGCAGCGTAGGCCCCTCCGGACAAAACATTCAGTACTTC. Residues: CASSVGPSGQNIQYF.

By sample share, this clonotype is medium-sized. V is TRBV5-1 and J is TRBJ2-5; the match to TRBD2 covers 8 bases. The CDR3 is 17 amino acids. Germline-derived CDR1 and CDR2 are SGHRS and YFSETQ. Losses at the gene ends were 5 bases for V and 1 base for J; bases not matched to a gene: 13. CDR3 amino acids: CASSSKAGANLQETQYF. The CDR3 DNA sequence: TGCGCCAGCAGTTCTAAAGCGGGGGCGAACCTCCAAGAGACCCAGTACTTC.

This clonotype is categorized as medium-sized. The chain uses TRBV18 and TRBJ2-7; 10 nucleotides align to TRBD1. This CDR3 is 12 amino acids long. CDR1 is KGHSH, CDR2 LQKENI, per germline. With 6 bases clipped from V and 7 bases from J, the junction kept 3 bases outside the gene matches. CDR3 protein: CASSGTGAEQYF. The CDR3 bases are TGTGCCAGCTCCGGGACAGGGGCGGAGCAGTACTTC.

Within the sample, this clonotype is medium-sized. CDR3 in DNA: TGTGCCAGCAGCCGAGACAGATTCTACGAGCAGTACTTC. This gives the protein CASSRDRFYEQYF. This chain joins TRBV7-2 and TRBJ2-7; tentatively, D is TRBD1 (5 bases). Deletions cut 5 bases from V and 3 bases from J, with 11 bases between. The germline V gene encodes CDR1 SGHTA and CDR2 FQGNSA. The CDR3 sequence is 13 residues long. The entire variable domain, with the rest obtained from reference TRBV7-2 and TRBJ2-7, is as follows: GAGVSQSPSNKVTEKGKDVELRCDPISGHTALYWYRQSLGQGLEFLIYFQGNSAPDKSGLPSDRFSAERTGGSVSTLTIQRTQQEDSAVYLCASSRDRFYEQYFGPGTRLTVT.

This clonotype appeared many times. V usage is TRBV6-5 and J usage is TRBJ2-5; D is undetermined. The CDR3 runs 17 residues. Germline V gene data show CDR1 as MNHEY and CDR2 as SVGAGI. V was clipped by 6 bases and J by 1 base, with 21 bases between them. The CDR3 nucleotides are TGTGCCAGCAGCCACCGATGGAAGGCCAGGTTCCAAGAGACCCAGTACTTC. This encodes CASSHRWKARFQETQYF.

This clonotype was counted ten times or more. V and J are TRBV25-1 and TRBJ2-6; D is undetermined. Germline lookup yields CDR1 MGHDK and CDR2 SYGVNS. CDR3 length: 13 residues. Trimming cost V 5 bases and J 1 base, with 3 bases left between them. The CDR3, as DNA: TGTGCCAGCAGTATTTCTGGGGCCAACGTCCTGACTTTC. Translated: CASSISGANVLTF.

Relative to its sample, this clonotype is medium-sized. J is TRBJ2-7 and V is TRBV3-1; D gene ambiguous. Germline V gene sequence: CDR1 LGHDT, CDR2 YNNKEL (reference sequence). V lost 2 bases, J lost 6 bases, and 8 bases lay in between. This CDR3 spans 12 amino acids. CDR3 residues: CASSQRRGEQYF. CDR3 nucleotide sequence: TGTGCCAGCAGCCAAAGGCGCGGCGAGCAGTACTTC.

By sample fraction, this clonotype is medium-sized. V gene TRBV5-1 combines with J gene TRBJ1-1, with D unresolved. The CDR3 extends over 13 amino acids. CDR1 and CDR2 (germline): SGHRS, YFSETQ. Trimming removed 2 bases from V and 6 bases from J, with 11 bases in between. CDR3 in DNA: TGCGCCAGCAGCTTTGACATGATCCCTGAAGCTTTCTTT. The encoded protein is CASSFDMIPEAFF.

This clonotype rates as medium-sized. The rearrangement joins TRBV6-6 to TRBJ2-7; D unresolved. The V gene's germline CDR1 is MNHNY and CDR2 SVGAGI (reference sequence). Trimming removed 7 bases from V and 3 bases from J, with 7 bases in between. The CDR3 extends over 11 amino acids. CDR3 DNA: TGTGCCAGCATAGGTGTCTACGAGCAGTACTTC. This gives the protein CASIGVYEQYF.

Within the sample, this clonotype is medium-sized (0.01 to 0.1%). J is TRBJ2-4 and V is TRBV6-2 or TRBV6-3, with D perhaps matching TRBD1 (5 bases). Trimming took off 10 bases at V and 6 bases at J, with 13 bases between the two ends. Germline V gene lookup returns CDR1 MNHEY and CDR2 SVGEGT. This CDR3 region has 12 residues. For the CDR3, the DNA is TGTGCCATCTCGCAGGGCGTAAACATTCAGTACTTC. This codes for CAISQGVNIQYF.

This clonotype is large (0.1 to 1%) in the sample. The V call is TRBV15, the J call TRBJ2-5; 8 nucleotides match TRBD1. This CDR3 spans 17 amino acids. Germline V gene lookup returns CDR1 LNHNV and CDR2 YYDKDF (reference sequence). V shed 0 bases and J 1 base; nucleotides not matched to a gene: 7. As DNA, the CDR3 is TGTGCCACCAGCAGAGATTGGGGACAGGCGGCCCAAGAGACCCAGTACTTC. Its translation is CATSRDWGQAAQETQYF.

This clonotype is medium-sized within its sample. The V and J genes are TRBV29-1 and TRBJ1-1; unclear D gene. The CDR3 has 11 amino acids. Germline V gene sequence: CDR1 SQVTM, CDR2 ANQGSEA. The V and J ends lost 4 bases and 9 bases respectively, with 12 bases between them. CDR3 region: CSVVLSQKAFF. The CDR3 DNA reads TGCAGCGTTGTTCTATCCCAAAAAGCTTTCTTT.